The entry below gives a single TCR beta chain sequence along with its context. Antigen unknown. These data originate in a study of T cell responses to AZD1222 COVID-19 vaccine. Overall study findings and caveats: There were mostly white British donors and more females than males, and clonal diversity was possibly underestimated. Only a handful of people who got AZD1222 tested seropositive at baseline.

Libraries were prepared by immunoSEQ multiplex PCR; TCRdb keeps only in-frame clonotypes and omits some of them. The repertoire holds over 100,000 clones, with 91% as singletons. The germline V gene has CDR1 LGHDT and CDR2 YNNKEL (reference sequence). Trimming took 0 bases from V and 6 from J; bases not matched to a gene: 8. CDR3 length: 16 amino acids. V usage is TRBV3-1 (or the pseudogene TRBV3-2) and J usage is TRBJ2-1, with 7 bases that match TRBD2. The sequenced sample was peripheral blood, obtained on day 0 of AZD1222 vaccination. The receptor was derived from an adult in good health. CDR3 sequence: CASSQDPGLVGNEQFF. DNA for the CDR3: TGTGCCAGCAGCCAAGACCCCGGACTAGTCGGCAATGAGCAGTTCTTC.